These T cell receptor beta chains were read from a single sample in a study of cytomegalovirus exposure and HLA in healthy donors. Generated by immunoSEQ multiplex PCR, the TCRdb table keeps only in-frame clones and is missing some. Here the sample spans about 190,000 clones, roughly 79% being singletons. Sequenced: PBMCs. All receptors come from a woman aged 18-29 years in good health and CMV-seronegative. Both conserved end residues are part of each CDR3. D genes are given only for firm matches. Some rows have no size entry. The others give once, few or many, or a class for an expanded clone.

d_gene: TRBD1
j_gene: TRBJ2-7
v_gene: TRBV19
abundance: NA
CDR3nt: TGTGCCAGTGGCCCACAGGGGACCTACGAGCAGTACTTC
CDR3aa: CASGPQGTYEQYF

d_gene: TRBD1
j_gene: TRBJ1-1
v_gene: TRBV25-1
abundance: NA
CDR3nt: TGTGCCAGCAGTGCGACGGGACAGGCGGACACTGAAGCTTTCTTT
CDR3aa: CASSATGQADTEAFF

d_gene: TRBD1
j_gene: TRBJ2-7
v_gene: TRBV10-3
abundance: NA
CDR3nt: TGTGCCATCAGTGTGGGGGACAGGGGGTCGAGCGAGCAGTACTTC
CDR3aa: CAISVGDRGSSEQYF

d_gene: NA
j_gene: TRBJ2-7
v_gene: TRBV7-9
abundance: NA
CDR3nt: TGTGCCAGCAGCTTGACTAGCTACGAGCAGTACTTC
CDR3aa: CASSLTSYEQYF

d_gene: TRBD2
j_gene: TRBJ2-2
v_gene: TRBV5-1
abundance: NA
CDR3nt: TGCGCCAGCAATAGCGGGAGGGCCGACACCGGGGAGCTGTTTTTT
CDR3aa: CASNSGRADTGELFF

d_gene: NA
j_gene: TRBJ1-2
v_gene: TRBV5-6
abundance: NA
CDR3nt: TGTGCCAGCAGCCCCCGGGACCGGGGGGCCTATGGCTACACCTTC
CDR3aa: CASSPRDRGAYGYTF

d_gene: NA
j_gene: TRBJ1-3
v_gene: TRBV6-6
abundance: NA
CDR3nt: TGTGCCAGCACTACCCTTGGAAACACCATATATTTT
CDR3aa: CASTTLGNTIYF

d_gene: TRBD2
j_gene: TRBJ2-5
v_gene: TRBV9
abundance: NA
CDR3nt: TGTGCCAGCAGCGCCTACCCGGGGGGGCGGCAAGAGACCCAGTACTTC
CDR3aa: CASSAYPGGRQETQYF

d_gene: TRBD1
j_gene: TRBJ1-6
v_gene: TRBV28
abundance: NA
CDR3nt: TGTGCCAGCAATAGGGGCAGGGGGAGCTCACCCCTCCACTTT
CDR3aa: CASNRGRGSSPLHF

d_gene: TRBD1
j_gene: TRBJ2-3
v_gene: TRBV29-1
abundance: NA
CDR3nt: TGCAGCGTCCCGGGACAGCTTAGGGATACGCAGTATTTT
CDR3aa: CSVPGQLRDTQYF

d_gene: NA
j_gene: TRBJ2-1
v_gene: TRBV9
abundance: NA
CDR3nt: TGTGCCAGCAGGCTCACCTCCCGGGCAGGGTATGGGAATGAGCAGTTCTTC
CDR3aa: CASRLTSRAGYGNEQFF

d_gene: TRBD2
j_gene: TRBJ2-7
v_gene: TRBV10-3
abundance: once
CDR3nt: TGTGCCATCAGTGGAGTAGCGGGAGAGGAGCAGTACTTC
CDR3aa: CAISGVAGEEQYF

d_gene: NA
j_gene: TRBJ1-1
v_gene: TRBV9
abundance: NA
CDR3nt: TGTGCCAGCAGCGTAGCTGCGGGAGGTATTGAAGCTTTCTTT
CDR3aa: CASSVAAGGIEAFF

d_gene: TRBD1
j_gene: TRBJ1-6
v_gene: TRBV18
abundance: NA
CDR3nt: TGTGCCAGCTCACGAGAACCTGCGGGACAGAATTCACCCCTCCACTTT
CDR3aa: CASSREPAGQNSPLHF

d_gene: NA
j_gene: TRBJ2-7
v_gene: TRBV4-3
abundance: few
CDR3nt: TGCGCCAGCAGCCAGGATCTCGGAGGGGCCTACGAGCAGTACTTC
CDR3aa: CASSQDLGGAYEQYF

d_gene: NA
j_gene: TRBJ1-2
v_gene: TRBV2
abundance: NA
CDR3nt: TGTGCCAGCAGTGTAAGGGCAGGGCCCGAAGGGGGCTACACCTTC
CDR3aa: CASSVRAGPEGGYTF

d_gene: TRBD1
j_gene: TRBJ1-1
v_gene: TRBV19
abundance: once
CDR3nt: TGTGCCAGTAGTTTCCCTCGCGGGACAGGGATTGGGGAGAAGACTGAAGCTTTCTTT
CDR3aa: CASSFPRGTGIGEKTEAFF

d_gene: NA
j_gene: TRBJ2-2
v_gene: TRBV2
abundance: once
CDR3nt: TGTGCCAGCCCGGACACTCTGTTCACCGGGGAGCTGTTTTTT
CDR3aa: CASPDTLFTGELFF

d_gene: NA
j_gene: TRBJ2-7
v_gene: TRBV9
abundance: NA
CDR3nt: TGTGCCAGCAGCGTAGCGGGACTGGCAGACTACGAGCAGTACTTC
CDR3aa: CASSVAGLADYEQYF

d_gene: NA
j_gene: TRBJ2-2
v_gene: TRBV5-4
abundance: few
CDR3nt: TGTGCCAGCAGCTTGGTGGGGGCTCACACCGGGGAGCTGTTTTTT
CDR3aa: CASSLVGAHTGELFF

d_gene: NA
j_gene: TRBJ1-1
v_gene: TRBV25-1
abundance: NA
CDR3nt: TGTGCCAGCAGTGATTCAGGGTGGGCTGAAGCTTTCTTT
CDR3aa: CASSDSGWAEAFF

d_gene: NA
j_gene: TRBJ2-1
v_gene: TRBV13
abundance: NA
CDR3nt: TGTGCCAGCAGCCCACGGGACTTATGGGGCAATGAGCAGTTCTTC
CDR3aa: CASSPRDLWGNEQFF

d_gene: NA
j_gene: TRBJ1-2
v_gene: TRBV28
abundance: few
CDR3nt: TGTGCCACCGGCGGAGAGGATTTTTGGCCTAACTATGGCTACACCTTC
CDR3aa: CATGGEDFWPNYGYTF

d_gene: NA
j_gene: TRBJ1-5
v_gene: TRBV15
abundance: NA
CDR3nt: TGTGCCACCAGCAGAGATGCCAGGGAAAATCAGCCCCAGCATTTT
CDR3aa: CATSRDARENQPQHF

d_gene: TRBD1
j_gene: TRBJ1-1
v_gene: TRBV6-1
abundance: few
CDR3nt: TGTGCCAGCTCATTGGGACAGGGGGTAGAAGCTTTCTTT
CDR3aa: CASSLGQGVEAFF

d_gene: TRBD1
j_gene: TRBJ1-1
v_gene: TRBV6-5
abundance: NA
CDR3nt: TGTGCCAGTTACCCGGGACAGGGGAACACTGAAGCTTTCTTT
CDR3aa: CASYPGQGNTEAFF

d_gene: TRBD2
j_gene: TRBJ2-7
v_gene: TRBV2
abundance: once
CDR3nt: TGTGCCAGCAGTGGTAACCCGGGACTAGTGGGCGAGCAGTACTTC
CDR3aa: CASSGNPGLVGEQYF

d_gene: NA
j_gene: TRBJ2-1
v_gene: TRBV29-1
abundance: NA
CDR3nt: TGCAGCGTCCTAGACAGGACGCCCCATGAGCAGTTCTTC
CDR3aa: CSVLDRTPHEQFF

d_gene: TRBD1
j_gene: TRBJ1-6
v_gene: TRBV28
abundance: NA
CDR3nt: TGTGCCAGCAGTTTATCTGGGACAGGGGATTCACCCCTCCACTTT
CDR3aa: CASSLSGTGDSPLHF